The text below deals with one T cell receptor beta chain. Its target antigen remains unknown. The input lacks base qualities; no much larger clone sits a single base away. This entry belongs to a study of control samples from healthy donors and cancer patients (dated by TCRdb to 2019 to 2021). Including the terminal cysteine and phenylalanine, the CDR3 comprises 13 residues. Only the CDR3 region is kept as DNA, spanning 39 bases read in frame from base 1. The trim is 2 bases for V and 3 bases for J, with a gap of 8 bases between the germline ends. Reading the germline V gene (reference sequence) gives CDR1 GTSNPN and CDR2 SVGIG. Library preparation was by the immunoSEQ multiplex PCR assay. The clones in this table, taken by TCRdb from immuneACCESS, are in-frame only. Not every clone is retained; where verified, under half of the shortfall comes from an unresolved V gene, and the cause of the rest is unknown. This sample holds under 200,000 clones; 91% were observed only once. Clones ranked in the top ten supply around 1.5% of the sample.

The origin of this receptor is a woman in her 30s in good health. The chain links TRBV30 with TRBJ1-5; there is no confident call for the D gene. The specimen was blood. In nucleotides, the sequence is TGTGCCTGGAGTAGGAGCTTCAATCAGCCCCAGCATTTT. This encodes CAWSRSFNQPQHF.